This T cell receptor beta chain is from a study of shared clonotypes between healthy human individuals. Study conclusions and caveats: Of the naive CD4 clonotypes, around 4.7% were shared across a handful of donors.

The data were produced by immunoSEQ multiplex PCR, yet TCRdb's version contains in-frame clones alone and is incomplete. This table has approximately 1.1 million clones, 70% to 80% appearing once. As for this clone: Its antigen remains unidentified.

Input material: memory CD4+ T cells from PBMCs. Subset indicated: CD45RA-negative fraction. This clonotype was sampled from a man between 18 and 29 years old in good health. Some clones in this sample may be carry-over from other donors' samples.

CDR3 region: CASSQVSRTYEQYF. The CDR3 bases are TGTGCCAGCAGCCAGGTTTCTCGTACCTACGAGCAGTACTTC. V usage is TRBV4-2 and J usage is TRBJ2-7, with D hard to call. V lost 3 bases, J lost 2 bases, and 11 bases lay in between. The CDR3 runs 14 residues. CDR1 LGHNA and CDR2 YNFKEQ come from the germline V gene.